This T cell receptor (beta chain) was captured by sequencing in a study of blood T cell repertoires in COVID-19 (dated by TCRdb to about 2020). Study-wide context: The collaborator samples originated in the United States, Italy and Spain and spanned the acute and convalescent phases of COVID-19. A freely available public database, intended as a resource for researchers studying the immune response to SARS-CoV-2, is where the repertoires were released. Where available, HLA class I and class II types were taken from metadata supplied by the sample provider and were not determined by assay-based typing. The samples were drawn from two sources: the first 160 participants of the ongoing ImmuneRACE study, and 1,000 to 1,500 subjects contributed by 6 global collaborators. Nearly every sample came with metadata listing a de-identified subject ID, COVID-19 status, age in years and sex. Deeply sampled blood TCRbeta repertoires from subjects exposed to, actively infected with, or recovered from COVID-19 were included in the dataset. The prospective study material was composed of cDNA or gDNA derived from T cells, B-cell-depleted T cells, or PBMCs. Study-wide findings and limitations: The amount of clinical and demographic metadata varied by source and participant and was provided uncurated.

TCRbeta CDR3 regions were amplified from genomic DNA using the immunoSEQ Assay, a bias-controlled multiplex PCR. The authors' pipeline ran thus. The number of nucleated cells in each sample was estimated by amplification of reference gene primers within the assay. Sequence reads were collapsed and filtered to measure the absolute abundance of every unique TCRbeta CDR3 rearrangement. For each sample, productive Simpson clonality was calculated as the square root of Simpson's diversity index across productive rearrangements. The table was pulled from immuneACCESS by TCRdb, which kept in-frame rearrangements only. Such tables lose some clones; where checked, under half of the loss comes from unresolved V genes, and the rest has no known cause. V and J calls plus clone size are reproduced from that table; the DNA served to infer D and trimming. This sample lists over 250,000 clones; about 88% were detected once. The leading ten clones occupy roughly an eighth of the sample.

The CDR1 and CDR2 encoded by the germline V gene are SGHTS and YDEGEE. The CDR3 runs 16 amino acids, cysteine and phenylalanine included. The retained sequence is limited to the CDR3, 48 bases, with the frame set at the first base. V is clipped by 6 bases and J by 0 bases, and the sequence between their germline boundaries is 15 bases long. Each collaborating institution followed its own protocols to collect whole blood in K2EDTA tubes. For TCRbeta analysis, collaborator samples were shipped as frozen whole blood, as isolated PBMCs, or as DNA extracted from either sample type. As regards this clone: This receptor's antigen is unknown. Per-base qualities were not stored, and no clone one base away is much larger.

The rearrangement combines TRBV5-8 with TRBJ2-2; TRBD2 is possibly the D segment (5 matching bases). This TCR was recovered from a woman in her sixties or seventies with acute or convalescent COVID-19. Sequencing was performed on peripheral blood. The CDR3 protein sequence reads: CASTHGGLTNTGELFF. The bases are TGTGCCAGCACCCACGGCGGACTTACGAACACCGGGGAGCTGTTTTTT.